The 10 T cell receptor beta chains given below trace back to one sample, sequenced in a study of T cell responses to AZD1222 COVID-19 vaccine. Assay: immunoSEQ multiplex PCR; the TCRdb copy retains only in-frame clones and omits some. The table lists roughly 100,000 clones, 85% to 90% of them singletons. Source: peripheral blood, taken on day 0 of AZD1222 vaccination. The origin of the receptors is an adult in good health.

The chain has TRBV19 and TRBJ1-1; the match to TRBD1 covers 11 bases. CDR3 size: 13 residues. CDR1 LNHDA and CDR2 SQIVND come from the germline V gene (reference sequence). The J segment lost 6 bases and the V segment lost 6 bases, leaving 3 bases of the junction unmatched. The CDR3 reads CASSRGQGAEAFF. The CDR3 coding sequence is TGTGCCAGTAGCCGGGGACAGGGGGCTGAAGCTTTCTTT.

This chain joins TRBV3-1 (or the pseudogene TRBV3-2) and TRBJ1-1, with D unresolved. Germline assignment: CDR1 LGHDT and CDR2 YNNKEL (reference sequence). V was shortened by 1 base and J by 4 bases, with 22 bases between the two germline ends. This CDR3 spans 18 amino acids. CDR3 in DNA: TGTGCCAGCAGCCAAGGGGCACCAAGGGTGTTCGCGGGCACTGAAGCTTTCTTT. Its protein product is CASSQGAPRVFAGTEAFF.

The chain combines TRBV7-2 with TRBJ1-1; D unresolved. CDR1 and CDR2 from the germline V gene are SGHTA and FQGNSA. The CDR3 extends over 12 amino acids. Trimming left V 5 bases short and J 8 bases short, with 12 bases between. In nucleotides, the CDR3 is TGTGCCAGCAGCAGAGGGAATCGGGAAGCTTTCTTT. This encodes CASSRGNREAFF.

This chain connects TRBV14 to TRBJ1-1, with unresolved D. Germline V gives CDR1 SGHDN, CDR2 FVKESK. The CDR3 spans 11 residues. V dropped 3 bases and J dropped 7 bases, with 6 bases sitting between them. CDR3 in DNA: TGTGCCAGCAGCCATGGACTTGAAGCTTTCTTT. It is translated as CASSHGLEAFF.

The chain combines TRBV7-3 with TRBJ2-1; 10 positions match TRBD2. This CDR3 comprises 16 residues. Germline CDR1 reads SGHTA; CDR2 reads FQGTGA. The V gene end was trimmed by 5 bases and the J gene end by 0 bases; junction bases not matched to a gene: 4. CDR3 DNA sequence: TGTGCCAGCAGCCCCCCTAGCGGGAGCTCCTACAATGAGCAGTTCTTC. It yields the protein CASSPPSGSSYNEQFF.

The chain is built from TRBV4-1 and TRBJ2-1; maybe TRBD2 (5 bases). CDR1 and CDR2 (germline): MGHRA, YSYEKL. CDR3 length equals 12 residues. Trimming shortened V by 2 bases and J by 8 bases, and 7 bases separated the two germline ends. In DNA, the CDR3 is TGCGCCAGCAGCCAATCTAGCCATGAGCAGTTCTTC. Amino acid sequence: CASSQSSHEQFF.

The chain couples TRBV7-2 to TRBJ2-7; 8 nucleotides align to TRBD2. Germline CDR1 and CDR2: SGHTA and FQGNSA. The CDR3 length is 14 residues. The V and J ends lost 7 bases and 4 bases, in that order; junction bases with no gene match: 9. This CDR3 is CASIQSGGKYEQYF. Here the CDR3 DNA reads TGTGCCAGCATCCAGAGCGGGGGCAAATACGAGCAGTACTTC.

This chain joins TRBV5-1 and TRBJ1-1, with a tentative D call TRBD1 (6 bases). This CDR3 spans 15 amino acids. Germline V gene lookup returns CDR1 SGHRS and CDR2 YFSETQ. The ends were cut back, 0 bases at V and 3 bases at J, with 12 bases in the middle. The CDR3: CASSLDPTGYTEAFF. CDR3 DNA sequence: TGCGCCAGCAGCTTGGACCCGACAGGATACACTGAAGCTTTCTTT.

The chain recombines TRBV20-1 with TRBJ2-3; D remains unclear. The CDR3 spans 14 residues. The germline gives CDR1 DFQATT, CDR2 SNEGSKA (reference sequence). The germline V and J ends were trimmed by 3 bases and 4 bases, with 14 bases remaining between them. DNA of the CDR3: TGCAGTGCTAGTCCCAGCTATAGCCCAGATACGCAGTATTTT. Its protein is CSASPSYSPDTQYF.

The gene calls are TRBV7-2 and TRBJ2-7; TRBD2 agrees at 9 bases. CDR3 length: 14 residues. V was clipped by 7 bases and J by 5 bases; unmatched bases: 9. Germline CDR1 and CDR2: SGHTA and FQGNSA. This CDR3 is CASTHPAGGHEQYF. Here the CDR3 DNA reads TGTGCCAGCACCCACCCCGCGGGGGGGCACGAGCAGTACTTC.